Listed below are T cell receptor beta chains from one sample, sequenced in a study of T cells in Graves' hyperthyroidism and ophthalmopathy. Each CDR3 protein is one row after TCRdb ran MiXCR on the multiplex PCR reads. The repertoire holds about 520,000 distinct CDR3 sequences, with roughly 24% as singletons. Sequences were obtained from blood. The receptors derive from a woman aged 30 to 39 with Graves' ophthalmopathy. CDR3s include the opening cysteine and the closing phenylalanine or tryptophan. Each record gives: clone size, CDR3 length, D gene, V gene, J gene, CDR3 DNA, CDR3 protein. D genes are given only for firm matches. Some rows mark clone size as missing; the rest say once, few, many or name a class of expanded clone.

.,14,.,TRBV11-2,TRBJ2-7,TGTGCCAGCAGCTTAACAAAGGGTGTCAACGAGCAGTACTTC,CASSLTKGVNEQYF
many,13,TRBD1,TRBV7-8,TRBJ1-1,TGTGCCAGCAGCTCCACCAGACAGGGAATCTCTTTCTTT,CASSSTRQGISFF
.,17,.,TRBV15,TRBJ2-7,TGTGCCACCAGCAGAGGGTTTTGGGGGGAGAATTCCTACGAGCAGTACTTC,CATSRGFWGENSYEQYF
many,13,TRBD2,TRBV7-3,TRBJ2-2,TGTGCCAGCAGCACCGGACTAGGGGGGGAGCTGTTTTTT,CASSTGLGGELFF
few,13,.,TRBV7-3,TRBJ2-4,TGTGCCAGCAGCTTAAGGCACGGGGACATTAAGTACTTC,CASSLRHGDIKYF
many,16,TRBD1,TRBV7-8,TRBJ1-5,TGTGCCAGCAGCATAACAGGACAGGGGGCAAGTCAGCCCCAGCATTTT,CASSITGQGASQPQHF
many,15,.,TRBV6-5,TRBJ1-2,TGTGCCAGCAGTTACGGGCCACACCCGGACTATGGCTACACCTTC,CASSYGPHPDYGYTF
many,15,.,TRBV12-3/TRBV12-4,TRBJ1-5,TGTGCCAGCAGTTTGAGAGGGGGGAGCAATCAGCCCCAGCATTTT,CASSLRGGSNQPQHF
many,15,.,TRBV28,TRBJ2-7,TGTGCCAGCAGTTTGGTTAGCGGAGTAGCCTACGAGCAGTACTTC,CASSLVSGVAYEQYF
many,16,.,TRBV12-3/TRBV12-4,TRBJ1-1,TGTGCCAGCAGTTCGGGACAAGGCATCCCGAACACTGAAGCTTTCTTT,CASSSGQGIPNTEAFF
.,14,.,TRBV5-1,TRBJ2-7,TGCGCCAGCAGCCCCTCCGGAAACTCCTACGAGCAGTACTTC,CASSPSGNSYEQYF
.,13,TRBD1,TRBV27,TRBJ2-4,TGTGCCAGCAGGGAACGGGACAGAAGCATTCAGTACTTC,CASRERDRSIQYF
many,12,.,TRBV5-1,TRBJ1-6,TGCGCCAGCAGGACATCGGATTCACCCCTCCACTTT,CASRTSDSPLHF
many,12,TRBD1,TRBV20-1,TRBJ1-2,TGCAGTGCTACCCGACAGGGCTATGGCTACACCTTC,CSATRQGYGYTF
many,12,.,TRBV20-1,TRBJ1-2,TGCAGTGCGGGGTACAGCGTTAATGGCTACACCTTC,CSAGYSVNGYTF
many,13,.,TRBV18,TRBJ2-5,TGTGCCAGCTCACCACCGCCAGGTCAGACCCAGTACTTC,CASSPPPGQTQYF
.,15,.,TRBV25-1,TRBJ2-7,TGTGCCAGCAGTGGCTCGACTACTTCCACCTACGAGCAGTACTTC,CASSGSTTSTYEQYF
many,14,.,TRBV20-1,TRBJ1-2,TGCAGTGCTAGAGATACAGGGAACTATGATGGCTACACCTTC,CSARDTGNYDGYTF
many,15,.,TRBV5-4,TRBJ1-2,TGTGCCAGCAGCTTGGGATCGGGGGCTGAGGGCGGCTACACCTTC,CASSLGSGAEGGYTF
.,15,.,TRBV6-1,TRBJ2-7,TGTGCCAGCAGTGATACCGCAGGGGAATCCTACGAGCAGTACTTC,CASSDTAGESYEQYF
many,15,TRBD1,TRBV9,TRBJ1-1,TGTGCCAGCAGCGTATCGGGGACAGCGAACACTGAAGCTTTCTTT,CASSVSGTANTEAFF
few,15,TRBD2,TRBV15,TRBJ2-5,TGTGCCACCAGCAGAGATCAGCGGGGGCCAGAGACCCAGTACTTC,CATSRDQRGPETQYF
.,16,TRBD1,TRBV6-1,TRBJ1-5,TGTGCCAGCAGTGAATACACAGGGGGGGGACATCAGCCCCAGCATTTT,CASSEYTGGGHQPQHF
many,16,.,TRBV6-2/TRBV6-3,TRBJ2-5,TGTGCCAGCAGTTTTCCCGAATCCCGGGGGCAAGAGACCCAGTACTTC,CASSFPESRGQETQYF
many,15,TRBD1,TRBV11-2,TRBJ2-7,TGTGCCAGCAGCCTCTACAGGACAGGTAGCTACGAGCAGTACTTC,CASSLYRTGSYEQYF
.,14,TRBD1,TRBV28,TRBJ2-4,TGTGCCAGCAGTAGGACAGGGGAGGCAAACATTCAGCACTTC,CASSRTGEANIQHF
few,16,.,TRBV12-3/TRBV12-4,TRBJ2-5,TGTGCCAGCAGTTCCGCATCCGAGGGCCCGCAGGAGACCCAGTACTTC,CASSSASEGPQETQYF
.,12,.,TRBV28,TRBJ2-7,TGTGCCAGCAGTTTCTTCGGGTCCGAGCAGTACTTC,CASSFFGSEQYF
.,16,TRBD1,TRBV19,TRBJ1-1,TGTGCCAGTAGACCCGACAGGGCTGGAGGGGACACTGAAGCTTTCTTT,CASRPDRAGGDTEAFF
.,15,.,TRBV5-5,TRBJ1-5,TGTGCCAGCACCTCCGGGGTCGGGGGCAATCAGCCCCAGCATTTT,CASTSGVGGNQPQHF
many,18,.,TRBV7-8,TRBJ1-1,TGTGCCAGCAGCTTACGTCCGCCACTAAGACAGGTGAACACTGAAGCTTTCTTT,CASSLRPPLRQVNTEAFF
many,12,.,TRBV29-1,TRBJ2-7,TGCAGCGTTGCCCAGGCCTCCTACGAGCAGTACTTC,CSVAQASYEQYF
.,14,.,TRBV7-2,TRBJ1-2,TGTGCCAGCAGCTTAGAAAGGGGGAACTATGGCTACACCTTC,CASSLERGNYGYTF
.,16,.,TRBV5-1,TRBJ2-7,TGCGCCAGCAGCTCACCTAGCGGTAAGGGGGCATACGAGCAGTACTTC,CASSSPSGKGAYEQYF
many,19,TRBD2,TRBV6-2/TRBV6-3,TRBJ2-5,TGTGCCAGCAGTTACGACAGGGGTTGGACTAGCGGGGACCAAGAGACCCAGTACTTC,CASSYDRGWTSGDQETQYF
many,16,.,TRBV6-5,TRBJ2-4,TGTGCCAGCAGTTACAGGGGCGGGATAGCCAAAAACATTCAGTACTTC,CASSYRGGIAKNIQYF
.,16,.,TRBV24-1,TRBJ2-5,TGTGCCACCAGTGATTCGGACCTGCGGATGTCGGTGACCCAGTACTTC,CATSDSDLRMSVTQYF
.,15,.,TRBV7-9,TRBJ2-7,TGTGCCAGCAGCTTAGGCGGGACAAGCACCTACGAGCAGTACTTC,CASSLGGTSTYEQYF
many,15,.,TRBV19,TRBJ1-5,TGTGCCAGTAGTTCGGATCAGGGGTACAATCAGCCCCAGCATTTT,CASSSDQGYNQPQHF
many,15,.,TRBV6-2/TRBV6-3,TRBJ1-5,TGTGCCAGCAGTTCCCACAGGGCCTTCAATCAGCCCCAGCATTTT,CASSSHRAFNQPQHF
many,14,.,TRBV12-3/TRBV12-4,TRBJ1-6,TGTGCCAGCAGTTTAGTGGGTGGGGATTCACCCCTCCACTTT,CASSLVGGDSPLHF
many,15,.,TRBV2,TRBJ2-2,TGTGCCAGCAGTGTTTGGCAGGCATTCACCGGGGAGCTGTTTTTT,CASSVWQAFTGELFF